The clone carrying this T cell receptor (beta chain) was seen only a few times. CDR1 MGHDK and CDR2 SYGVNS come from the germline V gene. The V end was cut by 8 bases, the J end by 2 bases, with 18 bases between. This CDR3 is 16 amino acids long. Libraries were prepared by immunoSEQ multiplex PCR; TCRdb keeps only in-frame clonotypes and omits some of them. The top ten clones hold around 5% of a sample with 300,000 to 400,000 clones, 75% to 90% of them seen once. This sample is part of a study of blood T cell repertoires in COVID-19. The source of this sequence is a man aged 30 to 39 who had recovered from COVID-19. This rearrangement joins TRBV25-1 to TRBJ1-4, with a weak D call TRBD1 (6 bases). The sample taken for sequencing was PBMCs or T cells enriched from blood (not recorded which). CDR3 DNA: TGTGCCAGCGGAAAACAGGGAGTGGGCACTAATGAAAAACTGTTTTTT. Amino acid sequence: CASGKQGVGTNEKLFF.